Below are 5 T cell receptor beta chains sequenced from a single sample in a study of blood T cell repertoires in COVID-19. The assay was immunoSEQ multiplex PCR, and TCRdb's table has in-frame clones only and misses some. The repertoire holds approximately 220,000 clones, about 86% seen once, with roughly 2.4% in the top ten. The sequencing input was peripheral blood. The origin of the receptors is an older woman with acute or convalescent COVID-19.

The chain uses TRBV6-2 or TRBV6-3 and TRBJ2-7; 8 nucleotides match TRBD2. The CDR3 is made up of 14 amino acids. Germline-derived CDR1 and CDR2 are MNHEY and SVGEGT. The J segment lost 4 bases and the V segment lost 4 bases, leaving 6 bases of the junction unmatched. CDR3 bases: TGTGCCAGCAGTTCGGTAGCGGGGAAATACGAGCAGTACTTC. Protein product: CASSSVAGKYEQYF.

The chain joins TRBV28 to TRBJ2-7; 8 bases are a match to TRBD2. CDR1 MDHEN and CDR2 SYDVKM come from the germline V gene. This CDR3 spans 12 amino acids. The CDR3: CAKRGPSYEQYF. In DNA, the CDR3 is TGTGCTAAGCGGGGGCCTTCCTACGAGCAGTACTTC.

V and J are TRBV6-5 and TRBJ1-6; D is undetermined. V was cut by 2 bases and J by 6 bases, with 8 bases left in between. The CDR3 is 14 amino acids. Germline V lookup: CDR1 MNHEY, CDR2 SVGAGI. The CDR3 DNA sequence: TGTGCCAGCAGTTACGAGGCCCTTAATTCACCCCTCCACTTT. Amino acids: CASSYEALNSPLHF.

V gene TRBV10-3 combines with J gene TRBJ2-2, with 9 bases that match TRBD2. The CDR3 has 15 amino acids. After removal of 6 bases from V and 7 bases from J, the junction contained 9 bases not matched to a gene. Germline CDR1 reads ENHRY; CDR2 reads SYGVKD. CDR3 bases: TGTGCCATCAGCGCGCTAGCGGGATGGAACGGGGAGCTGTTTTTT. This sequence encodes CAISALAGWNGELFF.

The chain uses TRBV5-4 and TRBJ2-7, with 7 bases lining up with TRBD2. Germline values: CDR1 SGHNT, CDR2 YYREEE (reference sequence). V lost 4 bases, J lost 4 bases, and 11 bases stayed unmatched. This CDR3 contains 15 residues. CDR3 coding DNA: TGTGCCAGCAGCCGCCAGTTGAGGGAGGGTTACGAGCAGTACTTC. Translating gives CASSRQLREGYEQYF.